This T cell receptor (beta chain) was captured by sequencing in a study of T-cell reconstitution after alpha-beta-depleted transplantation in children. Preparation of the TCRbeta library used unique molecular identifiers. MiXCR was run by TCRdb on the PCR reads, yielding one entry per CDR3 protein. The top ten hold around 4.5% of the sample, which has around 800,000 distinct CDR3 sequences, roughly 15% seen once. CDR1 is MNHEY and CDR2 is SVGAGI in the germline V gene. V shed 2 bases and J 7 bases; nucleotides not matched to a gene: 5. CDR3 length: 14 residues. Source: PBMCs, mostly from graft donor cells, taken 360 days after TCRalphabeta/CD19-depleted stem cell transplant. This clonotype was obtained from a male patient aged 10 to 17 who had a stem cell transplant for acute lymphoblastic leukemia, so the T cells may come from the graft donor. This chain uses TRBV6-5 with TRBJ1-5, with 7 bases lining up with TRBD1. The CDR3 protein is CASSYPTGLQPQHF. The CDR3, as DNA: TGTGCCAGCAGTTACCCGACAGGGCTCCAGCCCCAGCATTTT.